These 14 T cell receptor beta chains came from one sample sequenced in a study of cytomegalovirus exposure and HLA in healthy donors. The study ran its PCR with 60 Vbeta and 13 Jbeta primers. Measured with immunoSEQ multiplex PCR; TCRdb has only the in-frame clones, and not every one. The repertoire holds fewer than 200,000 clones, with 80% as singletons. What was sequenced was PBMCs. These receptors all come from a boy aged 5-17 years in good health and CMV-seronegative.

This clone was observed a handful of times. This chain uses TRBV11-3 with TRBJ2-3; 8 nucleotides align to TRBD2. The CDR3 covers 13 residues. J gave up 9 bases and V 4 bases, and 6 bases lay outside the gene matches. The germline gives CDR1 SGHNT, CDR2 YENEEA. CDR3 sequence: CASSSGTRSTQYF. Written as DNA, the CDR3 is TGTGCCAGCAGCTCCGGGACTAGATCCACGCAGTATTTT.

The CDR3 spells CASSSRGLAASYNEQFF. The CDR3 DNA is TGTGCCAGCAGCTCTCGAGGGCTTGCCGCTTCCTACAATGAGCAGTTCTTC. The chain couples TRBV7-2 to TRBJ2-1, with D maybe TRBD2 (5 bases). This CDR3 region has 17 residues. V was pared by 4 bases and J by 1 base, with 17 bases between. Germline loops: CDR1 SGHTA, CDR2 FQGNSA.

The chain links TRBV4-2 to TRBJ1-1; possible D gene TRBD1, 5 bases. Germline V gene lookup returns CDR1 LGHNA and CDR2 YNFKEQ. The V end lost 4 bases, the J end lost 5 bases, and 17 bases lay between the germline ends. This CDR3 is built from 15 residues. Here the CDR3 DNA reads TGTGCCAGCAGCCCCCTCCGGGCAGGGTCGACTGAAGCTTTCTTT. Its protein product is CASSPLRAGSTEAFF.

This clone was seen once. The genes are TRBV21-1 and TRBJ2-7; the table's D call TRBD2 went unverified against the DNA. TRBV21-1 is given as a pseudogene. The CDR3 runs to 15 residues. In nucleotides, the CDR3 is TGTGCCAGCAGCAATAGGGGACTAGCGGACTACGAGCAGTACTTC. Translated: CASSNRGLADYEQYF.

The J gene is TRBJ2-5, the V gene TRBV5-1; 7 bases align to TRBD2. CDR3 length equals 15 residues. The germline V gene has CDR1 SGHRS and CDR2 YFSETQ. V dropped 1 base and J dropped 3; count of bases not matched to a gene: 6. The CDR3 region has the DNA TGCGCCAGCAGCTTGTACCCGGGAGGAGAAGAGACCCAGTACTTC. As protein: CASSLYPGGEETQYF.

This clone has only a few counts. CDR3 sequence reads: CASSPPPGAGGQNEQFF. The CDR3 DNA is TGTGCCAGCAGTCCCCCACCAGGGGCGGGGGGGCAGAATGAGCAGTTCTTC. The chain is built from TRBV7-2 and TRBJ2-1; TRBD2 aligns across 9 bases. Germline CDR1 is SGHTA and CDR2 is FQGNSA. The CDR3 contains 17 residues. The V gene end was trimmed by 6 bases and the J gene end by 7 bases; junction bases not matched to a gene: 16. Based on the CDR3 plus reference TRBV7-2 and TRBJ2-1, the full variable domain is GAGVSQSPSNKVTEKGKDVELRCDPISGHTALYWYRQSLGQGLEFLIYFQGNSAPDKSGLPSDRFSAERTGGSVSTLTIQRTQQEDSAVYLCASSPPPGAGGQNEQFFGPGTRLTVL.

The gene calls are TRBV7-8 and TRBJ1-4; 9 bases map to TRBD1. The germline V gene encodes CDR1 SGHVS and CDR2 FQNEAQ. V dropped 5 bases and J dropped 6; count of bases not matched to a gene: 7. The length of the CDR3 is 15 residues. CDR3 protein: CASSGRQGGYEKLFF. CDR3 in DNA: TGTGCCAGCAGCGGACGACAGGGGGGGTATGAAAAACTGTTTTTT.

The chain employs TRBV5-6 and TRBJ2-1; possibly TRBD1 for D (5 bases). The germline V and J ends were trimmed by 4 bases and 7 bases, with 15 bases remaining between them. Germline CDR1 reads SGHDT; CDR2 reads YYEEEE. The CDR3 covers 14 residues. The CDR3 nucleotides read TGTGCCAGCAGCGTAAGCAGGGAAACAAATGAGCAGTTCTTC. This sequence encodes CASSVSRETNEQFF.

V gene TRBV2 combines with J gene TRBJ2-1; the D is unclear. CDR3 size: 12 residues. Trimming took off 6 bases at V and 9 bases at J, with 12 bases between the two ends. CDR1 and CDR2 (germline): SNHLY, FYNNEI. The CDR3 DNA reads as TGTGCCAGCAGCTCCCTGGCCTCTGAGCAGTTCTTC. The encoded protein is CASSSLASEQFF. Filled out from reference TRBV2 and TRBJ2-1, the complete variable domain reads EPEVTQTPSHQVTQMGQEVILRCVPISNHLYFYWYRQILGQKVEFLVSFYNNEISEKSEIFDDQFSVERPDGSNFTLKIRSTKLEDSAMYFCASSSLASEQFFGPGTRLTVL.

The genes are TRBV2 and TRBJ2-5, with D possibly being TRBD2 (5 bases). V dropped 8 bases and J dropped 2 bases, with 15 bases sitting between them. The CDR3 totals 14 residues. Looked up from germline, CDR1 is SNHLY and CDR2 is FYNNEI. CDR3 protein: CASVEAVGQETQYF. The DNA for the CDR3 is TGTGCCAGCGTCGAAGCGGTAGGACAAGAGACCCAGTACTTC.

The V call is TRBV7-8, the J call TRBJ2-7; 16 bases fit TRBD2. CDR3 size: 17 residues. Germline loops: CDR1 SGHVS, CDR2 FQNEAQ. V was clipped by 5 bases and J by 3 bases; unmatched bases: 7. The CDR3 region has the DNA TGTGCCAGCAGCCCAAGTGGGACTAGCGGGGGGGGCTACGAGCAGTACTTC. Protein sequence: CASSPSGTSGGGYEQYF. Variable domain in full (rest from reference TRBV7-8 and TRBJ2-7): GAGVSQSPRYKVAKRGQDVALRCDPISGHVSLFWYQQALGQGPEFLTYFQNEAQLDKSGLPSDRFFAERPEGSVSTLKIQRTQQEDSAVYLCASSPSGTSGGGYEQYFGPGTRLTVT.

The rearrangement links TRBV5-8 to TRBJ1-2, with no clear D. V was shortened by 4 bases and J by 8 bases, with 15 bases between the two germline ends. Germline V CDR1 and CDR2: SGHTS, YDEGEE. The CDR3 is 13 amino acids. CDR3 in amino acids: CASSPAGIQGYTF. The CDR3 nucleotides are TGTGCCAGCAGCCCCGCGGGGATCCAAGGCTACACCTTC.

This chain connects TRBV9 to TRBJ1-6, with a weak D call TRBD1 (6 bases). CDR1 SGDLS and CDR2 YYNGEE come from the germline V gene. The CDR3 totals 13 residues. V lost 2 bases to trimming and J lost 10 bases, with 10 bases between them. CDR3 in DNA: TGTGCCAGCAGCGTCACAGGGAACTCACCCCTCCACTTT. Translation gives CASSVTGNSPLHF.

The rearrangement links TRBV5-4 to TRBJ2-7; unclear D gene. The CDR3 is 14 residues long. V shed 5 bases and J shed 3 bases, with 15 bases lying between them. Germline lookup yields CDR1 SGHNT and CDR2 YYREEE (reference sequence). CDR3 sequence: CASREATSDYEQYF. CDR3 nucleotide sequence: TGTGCCAGCAGAGAGGCTACGTCTGACTACGAGCAGTACTTC.